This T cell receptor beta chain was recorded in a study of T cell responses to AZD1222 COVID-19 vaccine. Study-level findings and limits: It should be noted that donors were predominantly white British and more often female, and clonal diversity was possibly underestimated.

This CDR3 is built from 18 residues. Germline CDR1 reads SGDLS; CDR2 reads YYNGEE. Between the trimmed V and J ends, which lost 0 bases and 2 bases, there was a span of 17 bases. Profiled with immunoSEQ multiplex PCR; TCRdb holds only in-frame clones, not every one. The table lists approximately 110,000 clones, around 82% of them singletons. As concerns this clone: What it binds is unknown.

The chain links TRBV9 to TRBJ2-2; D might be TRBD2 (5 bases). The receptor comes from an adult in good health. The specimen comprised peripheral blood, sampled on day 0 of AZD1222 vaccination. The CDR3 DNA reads TGTGCCAGCAGCGTAGGTATATTCCAGGACTCAAACACCGGGGAGCTGTTTTTT. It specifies CASSVGIFQDSNTGELFF.